The clone carrying this T cell receptor beta chain was detected ten times or more. The antigen remains undetermined. This sample is drawn from a study of early T cells in non-severe SARS-CoV-2 infection. V lost 5 bases and J lost 0; bases outside the gene matches: 5. CDR1 SGHTA and CDR2 FQGNSA come from the germline V gene. The length of the CDR3 is 15 residues. Molecules of cDNA were individually given unique molecular identifiers that were attached to them. One entry per CDR3 protein results from TCRdb running MiXCR on the 5' RACE reads. The repertoire consists of 62,000 or so distinct CDR3 sequences, with roughly 9% occurring once and the leading ten covering roughly 13%. Study-wide results and limits: Missing private and CD4 specificities, VDJdb matching favored anti-spike CD8 responses.

Sequences were derived from whole blood, sampled at baseline. This clonotype was obtained from an adult who was a healthcare worker with PCR-confirmed SARS-CoV-2 infection or an uninfected control (not recorded which). This rearrangement joins TRBV7-2 to TRBJ2-7; 9 bases map to TRBD2. CDR3 loop: CASSTGLAYSYEQYF. The DNA of the CDR3 is TGTGCCAGCAGCACCGGACTAGCGTACTCCTACGAGCAGTACTTC.